This T cell receptor (beta chain) was sequenced in a study of blood T cell repertoires in COVID-19. Using immunoSEQ multiplex PCR, the repertoire was profiled, and TCRdb retains in-frame clones only, with some absent. The data contain some 300,000 clones, around 91% of them seen just once; the ten biggest clones take up roughly 1%. There are 16 residues in the CDR3. Unmatched junction bases numbered 5, after V lost 3 bases and J lost 3 bases. Germline V gene lookup returns CDR1 MGHRA and CDR2 YSYEKL. The sequenced sample was peripheral blood. V gene TRBV4-1 combines with J gene TRBJ2-2; 9 bases are a match to TRBD1. The receptor's source is a woman in her 40s with COVID-19, enrolled during active disease. The CDR3 DNA reads TGCGCCAGCAGCCAGGTGGGACAGGGATACACCGGGGAGCTGTTTTTT. This encodes CASSQVGQGYTGELFF.